These 17 T cell receptor beta chains were sequenced from one sample in a study of OX40 agonist ivuxolimab in advanced cancers. Measured with immunoSEQ multiplex PCR; TCRdb has only the in-frame clones, and not every one. Found here are about 10,000 clones, 86% of them singletons; the top ten hold around 13%. The sequenced sample was CD4+ or CD8+ T cells sorted from blood, obtained in a trial of the OX40 agonist ivuxolimab. These receptors all stem from an adult with an advanced solid tumor such as melanoma, head and neck, liver or kidney cancer.

This clone occurred once. This chain uses TRBV15 with TRBJ2-7; D perhaps matches TRBD2 (5 bases). V lost 3 bases, J lost 2 bases, and 14 bases lay in between. The CDR3 consists of 15 residues. Per the germline V gene, CDR1 is LNHNV and CDR2 is YYDKDF (reference sequence). CDR3 sequence (DNA): TGTGCCACCAGCAGGGACTCGGAACCCACCTACGAGCAGTACTTC. Protein sequence: CATSRDSEPTYEQYF.

The sample holds one count of this clone. The chain employs TRBV6-5 and TRBJ2-7, with 7 bases identical to TRBD2. Germline CDR1 is MNHEY and CDR2 is SVGAGI. This CDR3 has 15 residues. Losses at the gene ends were 2 bases for V and 5 bases for J; bases not matched to a gene: 9. CDR3 coding DNA: TGTGCCAGCAGTTACCGGGGGAGGGGACTCGACGAGCAGTACTTC. Translating it yields CASSYRGRGLDEQYF.

This chain links TRBV5-6 with TRBJ1-2; D remains ambiguous. CDR3 length: 14 residues. The V end was cut by 6 bases, the J end by 2 bases, with 14 bases between. Germline values: CDR1 SGHDT, CDR2 YYEEEE. For the CDR3, the DNA is TGTGCCAGCACCGTCGGCGGGTCGAACTATGGCTACACCTTC. It is translated as CASTVGGSNYGYTF.

The chain links TRBV7-9 to TRBJ2-1; D is possibly TRBD1 (5 bases). CDR1 is SEHNR, CDR2 FQNEAQ, per germline (reference sequence). Trimming stripped 6 bases from V and 5 bases from J, with 11 bases between. CDR3 length equals 13 residues. The CDR3 loop is CASSFQGNNEQFF. Here the CDR3 DNA reads TGTGCCAGCAGTTTCCAGGGTAACAATGAGCAGTTCTTC.

CDR3 protein: CASSSSGWSTDTQYF. CDR3 coding DNA: TGTGCCAGCAGCTCTAGCGGGTGGAGCACAGATACGCAGTATTTT. This sequence joins TRBV5-6 and TRBJ2-3; 8 nucleotides line up with TRBD2. Germline V CDR1 and CDR2: SGHDT, YYEEEE. The CDR3 loop spans 15 amino acids. V shed 3 bases, J shed 0 bases, and the junction held 3 bases outside the gene matches.

This chain uses TRBV10-2 with TRBJ2-5; 8 nucleotides match TRBD2. Germline V lookup: CDR1 WSHSY, CDR2 SAAADI. The V and J ends lost 0 bases and 11 bases, in that order; junction bases with no gene match: 11. The CDR3 contains 15 residues. This CDR3 reads CASSESTLAAGEQYF. CDR3 DNA sequence: TGCGCCAGCAGTGAGTCGACACTAGCGGCGGGGGAGCAGTACTTC.

This chain connects TRBV11-3 to TRBJ2-2, with 8 bases lining up with TRBD1. CDR1 and CDR2 from the germline V gene are SGHNT and YENEEA. The trim removed 1 base at V and 4 bases at J, leaving 5 bases unmatched. The CDR3 has 16 amino acids. CDR3 DNA sequence: TGTGCCAGCAGCTTAGCTGTGACAGGGGTCACCGGGGAGCTGTTTTTT. Its translation: CASSLAVTGVTGELFF. Supplemented by reference TRBV11-3 and TRBJ2-2, the full variable domain reads EAGVVQSPRYKIIEKKQPVAFWCNPISGHNTLYWYLQNLGQGPELLIRYENEEAVDDSQLPKDRFSAERLKGVDSTLKIQPAELGDSAVYLCASSLAVTGVTGELFFGEGSRLTVL.

The chain has TRBV19 and TRBJ2-5, with TRBD1 matching 9 bases. The J call may not be correct, given that the DNA end is closer to TRBJ2-7. The CDR3 loop spans 14 amino acids. Germline-derived CDR1 and CDR2 are LNHDA and SQIVND (reference sequence). The CDR3 loop reads CASSGTGSLYEQYF. The CDR3 DNA is TGTGCCAGTAGTGGGACAGGGTCTCTCTACGAGCAGTACTTC.

The genes are TRBV6-5 and TRBJ2-7; 10 bases are shared with TRBD1. J lost 1 base, V lost 5 bases, and 5 bases had no gene match. CDR1 and CDR2 (germline): MNHEY, SVGAGI. The CDR3 spans 15 residues. This CDR3 reads CASSATGGISYEQYF. The DNA for the CDR3 is TGTGCCAGCAGTGCGACAGGGGGCATTTCCTACGAGCAGTACTTC.

This clone was observed a few times. The CDR3 spells CASSPFRGLSNQPQHF. The CDR3 region has the DNA TGTGCCAGCAGTCCGTTTAGGGGGCTCAGCAATCAGCCCCAGCATTTT. V and J are TRBV28 and TRBJ1-5; 7 nucleotides agree with TRBD1. J lost 1 base, V lost 5 bases, and 8 bases had no gene match. The CDR3 length is 16 residues. Germline-derived CDR1 and CDR2 are MDHEN and SYDVKM.

This chain joins TRBV6-4 and TRBJ2-1; the D is unclear. Germline V gene data show CDR1 as MRHNA and CDR2 as SNTAGT. The germline V and J ends were trimmed by 8 bases and 0 bases, with 17 bases remaining between them. CDR3 length: 16 residues. The CDR3 sequence is CASLTGGQYSYNEQFF. The DNA of the CDR3 is TGTGCCAGCCTTACGGGCGGCCAATACTCCTACAATGAGCAGTTCTTC.

The V gene is TRBV19, the J gene TRBJ2-1; 13 nucleotides agree with TRBD2. The CDR3 is 16 residues long. Germline values: CDR1 LNHDA, CDR2 SQIVND (reference sequence). After removal of 5 bases from V and 2 bases from J, the junction contained 3 bases not matched to a gene. The CDR3 coding sequence is TGTGCCAGTAGTCTGACTAGCGGGGGGCCCTACAATGAGCAGTTCTTC. It encodes CASSLTSGGPYNEQFF.

The chain recombines TRBV5-6 with TRBJ2-1; TRBD2 matches at 11 bases. V lost 3 bases, J lost 4 bases, and 6 bases stayed unmatched. CDR3 length: 16 residues. Germline CDR1 is SGHDT and CDR2 is YYEEEE. As DNA, the CDR3 is TGTGCCAGCAGCTACGGACTAGCGGGTTTTTACAATGAGCAGTTCTTC. Amino acid sequence: CASSYGLAGFYNEQFF.

This chain joins TRBV5-1 and TRBJ1-1; D call uncertain. The CDR3 is made up of 17 amino acids. V lost 7 bases and J 1 base, leaving 23 bases between the germline ends. CDR1 and CDR2 from the germline V gene are SGHRS and YFSETQ. The CDR3 DNA is TGCGCCAGCCGCAGCTTGTCTTCAGGCTGGACGAACACTGAAGCTTTCTTT. The encoded protein is CASRSLSSGWTNTEAFF.

This rearrangement joins TRBV4-2 to TRBJ1-6; D uncertain. The length of the CDR3 is 13 residues. Trimming removed 0 bases from V and 9 bases from J, with 6 bases in between. CDR1 is LGHNA and CDR2 is YNFKEQ in the germline V gene. CDR3 loop: CASSQERSSPLHF. CDR3 sequence (DNA): TGTGCCAGCAGCCAAGAGCGAAGTTCACCCCTCCACTTT.

This clone occurred once. The chain has TRBV9 and TRBJ1-3; D gene unclear. Trimming cost V 3 bases and J 0 bases, with 13 bases left between them. This CDR3 is 16 amino acids long. Germline CDR1 SGDLS, CDR2 YYNGEE. CDR3 loop: CASSGTKGTSGNTIYF. CDR3 sequence (DNA): TGTGCCAGCAGCGGTACCAAGGGCACCTCTGGAAACACCATATATTTT.

The rearrangement uses TRBV29-1 and TRBJ1-2; D perhaps matches TRBD1 (6 bases). Germline CDR1 is SQVTM and CDR2 is ANQGSEA. The CDR3 extends over 15 amino acids. The V end was cut by 6 bases, the J end by 6 bases, with 23 bases between. The CDR3 loop reads CSVSSKGGASDGYTF. CDR3 coding DNA: TGCAGCGTGTCATCAAAGGGGGGCGCTTCTGATGGCTACACCTTC.